This entry features one T cell receptor beta chain sequence. CDR3 and TCR beta VDJ profiling relied on a genomic DNA template. Using its own MiXCR run on the reads, TCRdb lists one record per CDR3 protein. The sample shows approximately 200,000 distinct CDR3 sequences, about 64% of them seen only once. The sample belongs to a study of CD8+CD57+ T cells in acquired aplastic anemia. Overall study: When averaged, DNA from sorted CD4+ and CD8+ cells came to approximately 3.2 ug.

V lost 1 base, J lost 7 bases, and 7 bases stayed unmatched. CDR3 length: 16 residues. The germline V gene encodes CDR1 SEHNR and CDR2 FQNEAQ (reference sequence). The sequencing sample was made of sorted CD4+, CD8+, or CD8+CD57+ T cells (not recorded which) from PBMCs. This chain joins TRBV7-9 and TRBJ2-2, with 9 bases lining up with TRBD1. The receptor was isolated from a human donor with severe aplastic anemia or a healthy control (not recorded which). CDR3 DNA sequence: TGTGCCAGCAGCTTAGTTTGGACAGGGGAGCACGGGGAGCTGTTTTTT. The encoded protein is CASSLVWTGEHGELFF. Full variable domain (remainder filled in from reference TRBV7-9 and TRBJ2-2): DTGVSQNPRHKITKRGQNVTFRCDPISEHNRLYWYRQTLGQGPEFLTYFQNEAQLEKSRLLSDRFSAERPKGSFSTLEIQRTEQGDSAMYLCASSLVWTGEHGELFFGEGSRLTVL.